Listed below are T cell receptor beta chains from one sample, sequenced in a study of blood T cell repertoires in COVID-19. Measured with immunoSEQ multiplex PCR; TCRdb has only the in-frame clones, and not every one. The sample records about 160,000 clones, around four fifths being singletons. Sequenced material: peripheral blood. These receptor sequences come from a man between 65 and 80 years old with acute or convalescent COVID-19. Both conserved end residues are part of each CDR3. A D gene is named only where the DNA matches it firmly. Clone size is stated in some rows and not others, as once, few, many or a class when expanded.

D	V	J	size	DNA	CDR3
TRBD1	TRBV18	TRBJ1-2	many	TGTGCCAGCTCACCACCGTCGCTTAGACAGGGGGATAACTATGGCTACACCTTC	CASSPPSLRQGDNYGYTF
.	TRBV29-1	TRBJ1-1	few	TGCAGCGTAGTACAGGTTGAAGCTTTCTTT	CSVVQVEAFF
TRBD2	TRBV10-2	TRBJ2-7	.	TGCGCCAGCAGTCAGGTAGCGGGGATCTCCTACGAGCAGTACTTC	CASSQVAGISYEQYF
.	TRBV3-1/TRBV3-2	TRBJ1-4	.	TGTGCCAGCAGCCAAGACGGCGGGACTGCCAAACTGTTTTTT	CASSQDGGTAKLFF
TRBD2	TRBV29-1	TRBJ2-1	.	TGCAGCGTTGAGGGGGGACTAGCGGGATTGGTTAGTGAGCAGTTCTTC	CSVEGGLAGLVSEQFF
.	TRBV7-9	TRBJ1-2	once	TGTGCCAGCAGCTTACAATTGGGCGGGGGAGGTGGCTACACCTTC	CASSLQLGGGGGYTF
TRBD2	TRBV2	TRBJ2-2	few	TGTGCCAGCAGTGACCCCGGGGGGGCTTGGACCGGGGAGCTGTTTTTT	CASSDPGGAWTGELFF
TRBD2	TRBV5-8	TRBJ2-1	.	TGTGCCAGCAGCCCTCGGGAGGGGTTCTTATACAATGAGCAGTTCTTC	CASSPREGFLYNEQFF
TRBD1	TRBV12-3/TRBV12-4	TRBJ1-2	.	TGTGCCAGCCGGGACAGTTCTAACTATGGCTACACCTTC	CASRDSSNYGYTF
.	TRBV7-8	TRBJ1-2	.	TGTGCCAGCCTAGCTGGGCCGGACTATGGCTACACCTTC	CASLAGPDYGYTF
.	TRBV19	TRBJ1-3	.	TGTGCCAGTAGTATCACGAGCTCTGGAAACACCATATATTTT	CASSITSSGNTIYF
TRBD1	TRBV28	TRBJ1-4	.	TGTGCCAGCCGAGGGCGCGGGACAGTAATATTGGAAAAACTGTTTTTT	CASRGRGTVILEKLFF
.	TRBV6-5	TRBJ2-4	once	TGTGCCAGCGACAGGAACAACATTCAGTACTTC	CASDRNNIQYF
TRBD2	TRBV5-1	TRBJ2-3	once	TGCGCCAGCAGCTTGAGCGGGGGCGGCACAGATACGCAGTATTTT	CASSLSGGGTDTQYF
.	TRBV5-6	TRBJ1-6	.	TGTGCCAGCAGCTTGACGTGGGACACCGAGGGTAATTCACCCCTCCACTTT	CASSLTWDTEGNSPLHF
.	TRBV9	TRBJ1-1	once	TGTGCCAGCAGCTCGTCGACAGCAATGAACACTGAAGCTTTCTTT	CASSSSTAMNTEAFF
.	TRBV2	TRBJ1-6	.	TGTGCCAGCAGTGAAAACCCGAGGGGGTCACCCCTCCACTTT	CASSENPRGSPLHF
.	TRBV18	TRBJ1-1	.	TGTGCCAGCTCACTCGGGAGGGGGGGCGTCCGGAATGAAGCTTTCTTT	CASSLGRGGVRNEAFF
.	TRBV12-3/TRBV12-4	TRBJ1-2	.	TGTGCCAGCAGTCGTGACAGTTTCTATGGCTACACCTTC	CASSRDSFYGYTF